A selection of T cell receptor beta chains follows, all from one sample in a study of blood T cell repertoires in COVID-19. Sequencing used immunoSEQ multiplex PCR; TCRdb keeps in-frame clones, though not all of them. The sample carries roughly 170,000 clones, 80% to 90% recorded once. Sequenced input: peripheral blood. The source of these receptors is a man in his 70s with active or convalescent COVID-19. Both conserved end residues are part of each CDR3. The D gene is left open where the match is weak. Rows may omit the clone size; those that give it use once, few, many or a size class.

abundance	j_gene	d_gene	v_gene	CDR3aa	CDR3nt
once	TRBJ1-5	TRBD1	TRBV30	CAWSADRVSQPQHF	TGTGCCTGGAGTGCAGACAGGGTTAGTCAGCCCCAGCATTTT
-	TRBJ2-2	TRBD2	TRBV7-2	CASSFSGTNTGELFF	TGTGCCAGCAGCTTTAGCGGGACGAACACCGGGGAGCTGTTTTTT
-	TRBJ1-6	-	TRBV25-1	CASSEIGHHGQYNSPLHF	TGTGCCAGCAGTGAAATCGGACATCACGGACAGTATAATTCACCCCTCCACTTT
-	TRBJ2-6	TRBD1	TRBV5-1	CASSRQGSSGANVLTF	TGCGCCAGCAGCCGACAGGGGAGCTCTGGGGCCAACGTCCTGACTTTC
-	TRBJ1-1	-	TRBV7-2	CASSLWTDYTEAFF	TGTGCCAGCAGCTTATGGACAGACTACACTGAAGCTTTCTTT
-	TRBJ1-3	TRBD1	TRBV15	CATSRGGLTGEGNTIYF	TGTGCCACCAGCAGAGGTGGGCTGACAGGGGAAGGAAACACCATATATTTT
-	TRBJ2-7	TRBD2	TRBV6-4	CASRRLAESSYEQYF	TGTGCCAGCAGGAGACTAGCGGAGAGCTCCTACGAGCAGTACTTC
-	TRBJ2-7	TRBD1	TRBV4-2	CASSHAGTGLIEQYF	TGTGCCAGCAGCCATGCCGGGACAGGTCTCATCGAGCAGTACTTC
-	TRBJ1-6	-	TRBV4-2	CASSQPPEETGSEYSPLHF	TGTGCCAGCAGCCAACCCCCGGAGGAAACCGGGTCCGAATATTCACCCCTCCACTTT
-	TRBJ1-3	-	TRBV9	CASSLDTLSGNTIYF	TGTGCCAGCAGCCTGGACACCCTCTCTGGAAACACCATATATTTT
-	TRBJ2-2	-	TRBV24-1	CASSQGNTGELFF	TGTGCCAGCTCACAGGGGAACACCGGGGAGCTGTTTTTT
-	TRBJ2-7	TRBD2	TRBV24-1	CATTGGGATSSYEQYF	TGTGCCACCACCGGCGGGGGGGCGACTAGCTCCTACGAGCAGTACTTC
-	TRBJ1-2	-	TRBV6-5	CASTGDNYGYTF	TGTGCCAGCACGGGGGATAACTATGGCTACACCTTC
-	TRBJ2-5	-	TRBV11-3	CASSLGPQETQYF	TGTGCCAGCAGCTTAGGGCCACAAGAGACCCAGTACTTC
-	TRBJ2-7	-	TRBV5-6	CASSFRRVNEQYF	TGTGCCAGCAGCTTCCGCAGGGTGAACGAGCAGTACTTC
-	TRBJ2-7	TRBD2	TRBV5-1	CASSLAASGRNSYEQYF	TGCGCCAGCAGCTTGGCGGCTAGCGGGAGGAACTCCTACGAGCAGTACTTC
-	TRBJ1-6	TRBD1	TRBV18	CASSTTSGGNSANSPLHF	TGTGCCAGCTCAACAACCTCAGGGGGCAATTCAGCGAATTCACCCCTCCACTTT
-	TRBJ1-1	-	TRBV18	CASRGHRNTEAFF	TGTGCCAGCCGAGGACACCGGAACACTGAAGCTTTCTTT
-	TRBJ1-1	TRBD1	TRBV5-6	CASSSRNRGQAFF	TGTGCCAGCAGCTCCCGGAACAGGGGACAAGCTTTCTTT
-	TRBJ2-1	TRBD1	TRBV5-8	CASSLQGAVPYNEQFF	TGTGCCAGCAGCCTACAGGGGGCCGTCCCTTACAATGAGCAGTTCTTC
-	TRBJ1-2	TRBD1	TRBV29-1	CSARDRGEGYTF	TGCAGCGCCCGGGACAGGGGGGAAGGCTACACCTTC
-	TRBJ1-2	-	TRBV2	CASSPDSNNYGYTF	TGTGCCAGCAGCCCGGACAGTAACAACTATGGCTACACCTTC
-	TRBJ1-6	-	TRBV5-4	CASSSLNSPLHF	TGTGCCAGCAGCTCCCTTAATTCACCCCTCCACTTT
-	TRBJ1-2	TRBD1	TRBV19	CASSKTGETLYGYTF	TGTGCCAGTAGTAAGACAGGGGAAACACTCTATGGCTACACCTTC
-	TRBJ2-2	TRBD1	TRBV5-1	CASSPRTGVTTGELFF	TGCGCCAGCAGCCCAAGGACAGGGGTGACTACCGGGGAGCTGTTTTTT
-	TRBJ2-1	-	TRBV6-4	CASSSSVGNEQFF	TGTGCCAGCAGCTCTAGCGTCGGCAATGAGCAGTTCTTC
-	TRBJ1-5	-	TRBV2	CASSDYVQGSQHF	TGTGCCAGCAGTGATTACGTTCAGGGTTCCCAGCATTTT
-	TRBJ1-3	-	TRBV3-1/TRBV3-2	CASSPRNGGNTIYF	TGTGCCAGCAGCCCTCGCAACGGGGGAAACACCATATATTTT
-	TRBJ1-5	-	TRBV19	CASSIGWSGESNQPQHF	TGTGCCAGTAGTATCGGCTGGTCAGGGGAGAGCAATCAGCCCCAGCATTTT
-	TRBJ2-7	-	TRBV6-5	CASKTASYEQYF	TGTGCCAGCAAGACAGCCTCCTACGAGCAGTACTTC
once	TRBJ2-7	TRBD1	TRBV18	CASSTISRDRVGSYEQYF	TGTGCCAGCTCAACTATATCCCGGGACAGGGTCGGCTCCTACGAGCAGTACTTC
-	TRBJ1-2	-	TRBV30	CAWSVRLLNPYGYTF	TGTGCCTGGAGTGTAAGACTCCTCAATCCCTATGGCTACACCTTC
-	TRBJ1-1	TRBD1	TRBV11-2	CASSLAPQGAPVNTEAFF	TGTGCCAGCAGCTTAGCTCCACAGGGGGCGCCTGTGAACACTGAAGCTTTCTTT
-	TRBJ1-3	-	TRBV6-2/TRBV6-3	CASSYSRVSGNTIYF	TGTGCCAGCAGTTACTCGAGGGTTTCTGGAAACACCATATATTTT
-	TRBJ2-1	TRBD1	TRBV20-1	CSANRQGRQFF	TGCAGTGCTAACCGACAGGGGAGGCAGTTCTTC
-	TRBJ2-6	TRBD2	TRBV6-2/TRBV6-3	CASSYKLAGSSGANVLTF	TGTGCCAGCAGTTACAAGCTAGCGGGCTCCTCTGGGGCCAACGTCCTGACTTTC
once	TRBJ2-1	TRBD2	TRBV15	CATSTRPSGSAYNEQFF	TGTGCCACCAGCACTAGGCCTAGCGGGAGTGCCTACAATGAGCAGTTCTTC
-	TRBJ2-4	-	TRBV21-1	CASSKDGDSHIQYF	TGTGCCAGCAGCAAAGATGGGGACAGCCACATTCAGTACTTC
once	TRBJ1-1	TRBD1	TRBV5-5	CASSVGQVNTEAFF	TGTGCCAGCAGCGTGGGACAGGTGAACACTGAAGCTTTCTTT
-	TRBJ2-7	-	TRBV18	CASSPGQPFGGEQYF	TGTGCCAGCTCTCCGGGACAGCCGTTCGGGGGCGAGCAGTACTTC
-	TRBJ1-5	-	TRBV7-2	CASSFTREQPQHF	TGTGCCAGCAGCTTCACGCGAGAACAGCCCCAGCATTTT
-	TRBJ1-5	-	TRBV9	CASSSQGYWNQPQHF	TGTGCCAGCAGCTCACAGGGTTATTGGAATCAGCCCCAGCATTTT
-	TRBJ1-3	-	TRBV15	CATSRDQGHGNTIYF	TGTGCCACCAGCAGAGATCAGGGACATGGAAACACCATATATTTT
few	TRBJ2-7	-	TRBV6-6	CASSYGAWSYEQYF	TGTGCCAGCAGTTACGGGGCATGGAGCTACGAGCAGTACTTC
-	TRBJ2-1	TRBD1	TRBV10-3	CAISEPDRAYNEQFF	TGTGCCATCAGTGAGCCGGACAGGGCATACAATGAGCAGTTCTTC
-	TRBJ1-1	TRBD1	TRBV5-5	CASSRDRAYTEAFF	TGTGCCAGCAGCCGGGACAGGGCGTACACTGAAGCTTTCTTT
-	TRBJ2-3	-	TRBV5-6	CASSSLEDGTDTQYF	TGTGCCAGCAGCAGCTTGGAGGACGGGACAGATACGCAGTATTTT
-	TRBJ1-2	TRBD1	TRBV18	CASSPWTGVGGYTF	TGTGCCAGCTCACCCTGGACAGGGGTGGGGGGCTACACCTTC
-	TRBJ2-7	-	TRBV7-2	CASSLEGHHSYEQYF	TGTGCCAGCAGCTTAGAAGGACACCACTCCTACGAGCAGTACTTC
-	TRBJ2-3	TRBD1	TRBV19	CAGGDRGSDTQYF	TGTGCCGGCGGGGACAGGGGCTCAGATACGCAGTATTTT
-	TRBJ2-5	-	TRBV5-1	CASSPGTDGETQYF	TGCGCCAGCAGCCCCGGGACTGACGGTGAGACCCAGTACTTC
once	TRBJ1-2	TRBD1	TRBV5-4	CASSWDRSGRGYTF	TGTGCCAGCAGTTGGGACAGGTCGGGGCGTGGCTACACCTTC
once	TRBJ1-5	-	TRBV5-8	CASRGGWVNSNQPQHF	TGTGCCAGCAGGGGAGGTTGGGTAAATAGCAATCAGCCCCAGCATTTT
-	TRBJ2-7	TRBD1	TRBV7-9	CASSLRQGHEQYF	TGTGCCAGCAGCTTAAGACAGGGCCACGAGCAGTACTTC
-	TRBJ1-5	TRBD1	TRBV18	CASSRGTGGAGNQPQHF	TGTGCCAGCTCACGGGGGACAGGGGGCGCAGGCAATCAGCCCCAGCATTTT